The 29 T cell receptor beta chains below were found in one sample sequenced in a study of CD4+ T cells in melanoma. Data came from immunoSEQ multiplex PCR; TCRdb stores just in-frame clones and leaves some out. Here the sample spans about 18,000 clones, over 70% being singletons. The material sequenced was cells from a culture (not recorded whether cultured in vitro). All receptors come from a human donor with melanoma.

The J gene is TRBJ2-2, the V gene TRBV9; 10 bases fit TRBD1. V shed 1 base, J shed 2 bases, and the junction held 14 bases outside the gene matches. The length of the CDR3 is 20 residues. The germline CDR1 and CDR2 sequences are SGDLS and YYNGEE. CDR3 in amino acids: CASSVRRDRGPRTNTGELFF. The CDR3 DNA reads TGTGCCAGCAGCGTACGCCGGGACAGGGGCCCCCGGACAAACACCGGGGAGCTGTTTTTT.

This chain joins TRBV2 and TRBJ2-7; D is ambiguous. CDR3 length: 13 residues. V lost 8 bases, J lost 3 bases, and 14 bases lay in between. The germline CDR1 and CDR2 sequences are SNHLY and FYNNEI. Here the CDR3 DNA reads TGTGCCAGCGTGGGCGCGTTGAGCTACGAGCAGTACTTC. This encodes CASVGALSYEQYF.

V and J are TRBV2 and TRBJ1-2; D remains ambiguous. Germline CDR1 SNHLY, CDR2 FYNNEI. The CDR3 loop spans 13 amino acids. The V gene lost 2 bases and the J gene lost 2 bases, with 6 bases spanning the gap. Here the CDR3 reads CASSETLNYGYTF. In DNA, the CDR3 is TGTGCCAGCAGTGAAACACTAAACTATGGCTACACCTTC.

The chain recombines TRBV20-1 with TRBJ2-7; D gene uncertain. The CDR3 consists of 11 residues. The germline CDR1 and CDR2 sequences are DFQATT and SNEGSKA (reference sequence). Trimming took off 6 bases at V and 2 bases at J, with 8 bases between the two ends. This CDR3 is CSAKRAYEQYF. The CDR3 DNA reads as TGCAGTGCAAAGAGAGCCTACGAGCAGTACTTC.

The rearrangement uses TRBV4-1 and TRBJ1-4; tentatively, D is TRBD1 (5 bases). Trimming shortened V by 1 base and J by 7 bases, and 10 bases separated the two germline ends. The CDR3 extends over 14 amino acids. Germline V gene sequence: CDR1 MGHRA, CDR2 YSYEKL. The CDR3 DNA follows: TGCGCCAGCAGCCAAGGAAGGGGAGGTGAAAAACTGTTTTTT. It is translated as CASSQGRGGEKLFF.

The chain uses TRBV5-5 and TRBJ1-2; the D is unclear. The CDR3 consists of 14 residues. Deletions cut 0 bases from V and 2 bases from J, with 8 bases between. From germline, CDR1 is SGHKS and CDR2 YYEKEE (reference sequence). CDR3 DNA: TGTGCCAGCAGCTTGGGCCATGACAACTATGGCTACACCTTC. Protein sequence: CASSLGHDNYGYTF.

The CDR3 nucleotides are TGCAGCGTTGAAGTGGGTCAGGGGGCAGATACGCAGTATTTT. It translates to CSVEVGQGADTQYF. This chain connects TRBV29-1 to TRBJ2-3; TRBD1 matches at 7 bases. The V segment lost 1 base and the J segment 4 bases; nucleotides outside the gene matches: 5. CDR3 size: 14 residues. CDR1 and CDR2 from the germline V gene are SQVTM and ANQGSEA.

V usage is TRBV7-3 and J usage is TRBJ2-5; TRBD2 agrees at 7 bases. The CDR3 length is 13 residues. V dropped 8 bases and J dropped 3; count of bases not matched to a gene: 6. CDR1 and CDR2 from the germline V gene are SGHTA and FQGTGA. CDR3 amino acids: CASGMGGEETQYF. The CDR3, as DNA: TGTGCCAGCGGAATGGGAGGGGAAGAGACCCAGTACTTC.

The chain uses TRBV4-1 and TRBJ1-1; tentatively, D is TRBD1 (5 bases). Germline CDR1 MGHRA, CDR2 YSYEKL. Trimming took 3 bases from V and 2 from J, leaving 16 bases between them. This CDR3 spans 16 amino acids. This CDR3 is CASSHTTGTANTEAFF. The DNA for the CDR3 is TGCGCCAGCAGCCATACTACAGGTACGGCTAACACTGAAGCTTTCTTT.

The chain uses TRBV4-2 and TRBJ1-1; D is possibly TRBD1 (5 bases). Looked up from germline, CDR1 is LGHNA and CDR2 is YNFKEQ. The CDR3 contains 14 residues. Trimming removed 4 bases from V and 5 bases from J, with 14 bases in between. CDR3 in amino acids: CASSRRDSETEAFF. CDR3 coding DNA: TGTGCCAGCAGCCGCCGGGACTCAGAAACTGAAGCTTTCTTT.

The V call is TRBV7-9, the J call TRBJ1-2, with a weak D call TRBD1 (5 bases). The CDR3 runs to 15 residues. CDR1 and CDR2 (germline): SEHNR, FQNEAQ (reference sequence). V was trimmed by 1 base and J by 8 bases, leaving 17 bases between them. Written as DNA, the CDR3 is TGTGCCAGCAGCTTAGGTCCCGGGAGAGGGGACGGCTACACCTTC. Amino acid sequence: CASSLGPGRGDGYTF.

This clone was detected only once. The V call is TRBV5-6, the J call TRBJ1-5, with D unclear. Germline V gene data show CDR1 as SGHDT and CDR2 as YYEEEE. V was clipped by 2 bases and J by 6 bases, with 15 bases between them. The CDR3 spans 15 residues. CDR3 sequence reads: CASSLGPPKGQPQHF. Here the CDR3 DNA reads TGTGCCAGCAGCTTAGGGCCCCCTAAAGGTCAGCCCCAGCATTTT.

The chain has TRBV7-9 and TRBJ2-7, with 7 bases fitting TRBD1. The germline V gene encodes CDR1 SEHNR and CDR2 FQNEAQ (reference sequence). The V segment lost 2 bases and the J segment 2 bases; nucleotides outside the gene matches: 6. This CDR3 contains 15 residues. The chain's CDR3 is CASSLPQGVTYEQYF. CDR3 coding DNA: TGTGCCAGCAGCTTACCCCAGGGGGTTACCTACGAGCAGTACTTC.

V gene TRBV19 combines with J gene TRBJ2-5, with 9 nucleotides matching TRBD2. Looked up from germline, CDR1 is LNHDA and CDR2 is SQIVND (reference sequence). This CDR3 spans 16 amino acids. The ends lost 5 bases at V and 4 bases at J; junction bases unmatched: 11. The CDR3 nucleotides read TGTGCCAGTAGTCCCTATTGGAGCGGGGGGTCAGAGACCCAGTACTTC. This gives the protein CASSPYWSGGSETQYF.

The chain links TRBV2 to TRBJ1-4, with a tentative D call TRBD1 (6 bases). The CDR3 consists of 11 residues. Germline V lookup: CDR1 SNHLY, CDR2 FYNNEI. V lost 7 bases, J lost 10 bases, and 10 bases lay in between. DNA of the CDR3: TGTGCCAGCAACGGACAGACAAAACTGTTTTTT. This gives the protein CASNGQTKLFF.

The gene calls are TRBV6-5 and TRBJ2-7, with 7 positions matching TRBD1. J was trimmed by 4 bases and V by 6 bases; bases with no gene match: 12. CDR1 and CDR2 (germline): MNHEY, SVGAGI. The CDR3 covers 15 residues. CDR3 sequence (DNA): TGTGCCAGCAGGTACGGGACAGACACAATTTACGAGCAGTACTTC. Its protein product is CASRYGTDTIYEQYF.

This sequence joins TRBV6-6 and TRBJ2-7; no firm D call. There are 15 residues in the CDR3. The V gene's germline CDR1 is MNHNY and CDR2 SVGAGI (reference sequence). The V and J ends lost 4 bases and 6 bases respectively, with 19 bases between them. CDR3 bases: TGTGCCAGCAGTTCCTCGGCCGATGCTAGGCTCGAGCAGTACTTC. This codes for CASSSSADARLEQYF.

This clone was seen a few times. The CDR3 is CASSSRGQGYTF. In DNA, the CDR3 is TGTGCCAGCAGTTCGAGGGGGCAGGGCTACACCTTC. The chain recombines TRBV6-5 with TRBJ1-2; 7 nucleotides align to TRBD1. Germline V gene sequence: CDR1 MNHEY, CDR2 SVGAGI. The CDR3 spans 12 residues. Germline trimming cut 4 bases from V and 8 bases from J; bases unmatched to any gene: 4.

The genes are TRBV5-1 and TRBJ2-3; tentatively, D is TRBD1 (5 bases). The germline V and J ends were trimmed by 5 bases and 1 base, with 14 bases remaining between them. This CDR3 contains 15 residues. CDR1 and CDR2 from the germline V gene are SGHRS and YFSETQ. CDR3 sequence: CASSPDTSGTDTQYF. CDR3 nucleotides: TGCGCCAGCAGTCCGGACACGTCGGGCACAGATACGCAGTATTTT.

This sequence joins TRBV6-6 and TRBJ1-1; 7 bases agree with TRBD1. The junction had 7 bases not matched to a gene; V was cut back by 4 bases and J by 5 bases. Germline CDR1 and CDR2: MNHNY and SVGAGI (reference sequence). The CDR3 has 14 residues. The CDR3 spells CASSSRQGGTEAFF. In DNA, the CDR3 is TGTGCCAGCAGTTCTCGACAGGGTGGAACTGAAGCTTTCTTT.

The chain links TRBV19 to TRBJ1-2; perhaps TRBD1 as D (6 bases). Deletions cut 1 base from V and 7 bases from J, with 16 bases between. Germline V gene data show CDR1 as LNHDA and CDR2 as SQIVND (reference sequence). CDR3 size: 15 residues. The chain's CDR3 is CASSIAQGFGFGYTF. The CDR3 nucleotides read TGTGCCAGTAGTATAGCCCAGGGGTTTGGCTTTGGCTACACCTTC.

The chain is built from TRBV30 and TRBJ2-7; D is possibly TRBD1 (6 bases). V lost 5 bases, J lost 3 bases, and 17 bases lay in between. The CDR3 runs to 14 residues. CDR1 is GTSNPN, CDR2 SVGIG, per germline (reference sequence). CDR3 protein: CAWAPGTRFYEQYF. In DNA form, the CDR3 reads TGTGCCTGGGCCCCCGGGACAAGATTCTACGAGCAGTACTTC.

This clone was detected only a few times. The chain uses TRBV7-3 and TRBJ2-1, with 9 bases identical to TRBD2. Germline V CDR1 and CDR2: SGHTA, FQGTGA. The CDR3 loop spans 17 amino acids. With V trimmed by 5 bases and J by 7 bases, 15 bases remained unmatched. The CDR3 nucleotides are TGTGCCAGCAGCCCAAGGTCGGCGGGGGGGCTCTCGAATGAGCAGTTCTTC. Translation gives CASSPRSAGGLSNEQFF.

J is TRBJ1-6 and V is TRBV7-9; D is undetermined. The CDR3 spans 12 residues. The germline gives CDR1 SEHNR, CDR2 FQNEAQ (reference sequence). V was shortened by 1 base and J by 9 bases, with 4 bases between the two germline ends. CDR3 sequence reads: CASSLEGSPLHF. CDR3 in DNA: TGTGCCAGCAGCTTAGAGGGTTCACCCCTCCACTTT.

The chain recombines TRBV4-2 with TRBJ2-1, with a tentative D call TRBD1 (6 bases). This CDR3 region has 14 residues. The V end lost 7 bases, the J end lost 0 bases, and 10 bases lay between the germline ends. Germline V lookup: CDR1 LGHNA, CDR2 YNFKEQ. CDR3 sequence (DNA): TGTGCCAGCACTCCGGACAGCTCCTACAATGAGCAGTTCTTC. Residues: CASTPDSSYNEQFF.

The V call is TRBV18, the J call TRBJ1-1, with D possibly being TRBD1 (5 bases). V was pared by 0 bases and J by 6 bases, with 8 bases between. This CDR3 contains 13 residues. Germline loops: CDR1 KGHSH, CDR2 LQKENI. The CDR3 region has the DNA TGTGCCAGCTCACCACCGGGGCTCCCTGAAGCTTTCTTT. It codes for CASSPPGLPEAFF.

This chain uses TRBV5-1 with TRBJ1-6; no reliable D call. Germline CDR1 and CDR2: SGHRS and YFSETQ. Trimming shortened V by 0 bases and J by 5 bases, and 12 bases separated the two germline ends. The CDR3 has 16 residues. The CDR3, as DNA: TGCGCCAGCAGCTTGGAAGGTGACCTCCATAATTCACCCCTCCACTTT. The encoded protein is CASSLEGDLHNSPLHF.

The CDR3 here is CASSPPAWTEQFF. The DNA of the CDR3 is TGTGCCAGTAGTCCCCCGGCCTGGACTGAGCAGTTCTTC. The chain couples TRBV19 to TRBJ2-1, with D hard to call. Germline-derived CDR1 and CDR2 are LNHDA and SQIVND (reference sequence). This CDR3 is built from 13 residues. Trimming removed 5 bases at V and 9 bases at J, with 14 bases between.

The chain has TRBV9 and TRBJ1-2, with 7 bases identical to TRBD1. Germline V gene data show CDR1 as SGDLS and CDR2 as YYNGEE. The CDR3 covers 16 residues. V was pared by 3 bases and J by 4 bases, with 12 bases of the junction left unmatched. CDR3 protein: CASSATDRELGYGYTF. In DNA, the CDR3 is TGTGCCAGCAGCGCGACCGACAGGGAACTTGGCTATGGCTACACCTTC.